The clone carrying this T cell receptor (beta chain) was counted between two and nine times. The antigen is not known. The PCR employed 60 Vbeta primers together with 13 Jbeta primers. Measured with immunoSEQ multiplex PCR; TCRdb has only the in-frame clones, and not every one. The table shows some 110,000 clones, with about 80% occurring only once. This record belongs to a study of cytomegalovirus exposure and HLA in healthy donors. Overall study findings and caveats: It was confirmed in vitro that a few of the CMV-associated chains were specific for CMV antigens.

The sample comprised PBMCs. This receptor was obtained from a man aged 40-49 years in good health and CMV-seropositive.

Here the CDR3 DNA reads TGTGCCAGCAGCTTGGCGGTCTCAGGGAACTCTGGAAACACCATATATTTT. Its translation: CASSLAVSGNSGNTIYF. This chain joins TRBV7-9 and TRBJ1-3; TRBD1 might be the D (5 bases). Germline V CDR1 and CDR2: SEHNR, FQNEAQ (reference sequence). V lost 3 bases and J lost 0, with 15 bases in between. This CDR3 has 17 amino acids.